This is a list of T cell receptor beta chains from one sample in a study of blood T cells in healthy people across ages. MiXCR, applied by TCRdb to the 5' RACE reads, yields one record per CDR3 protein. The repertoire includes around 400,000 distinct CDR3 sequences, more than 45% of them detected once, and 50% to 65% sits in the top ten. The source material was blood. Receptors were obtained from a man in his fifties or sixties in good health. Each CDR3 is given with its conserved first and last residue. The D gene is left open where the match is weak. Rows give clone size only sometimes, using once, few, many, or a class for an expanded clone.

D gene	V gene	J gene	clone size	CDR3 DNA	CDR3 protein
.	TRBV4-3	TRBJ2-1	.	TGCGCCAGCAGCCAGGGGGGACAGCGGGTTTACAATGAGCAGTTCTTC	CASSQGGQRVYNEQFF
TRBD2	TRBV20-1	TRBJ2-5	few	TGCAGTGCTAGAGTCCTAGCGGGGTACCAAGAGACCCAGTACTTC	CSARVLAGYQETQYF
.	TRBV20-1	TRBJ2-4	.	TGCAGTGCTAGAGGTAGGGGACCCACTACAGGCTGGGCCAAAAACATTCAGTACTTC	CSARGRGPTTGWAKNIQYF
.	TRBV28	TRBJ1-2	.	TGTGCCAGCACCACCGGGGGCTATGGCTACACCTTC	CASTTGGYGYTF
.	TRBV7-2	TRBJ2-5	.	TGTGCCAGCAGCTTCCGAAAAACTTCGGGGGAGACCCAGTACTTC	CASSFRKTSGETQYF
.	TRBV12-3/TRBV12-4	TRBJ1-1	.	TGTGCCAGCAGTTTCGGCAGACAGAACACTGAAGCTTTCTTT	CASSFGRQNTEAFF
.	TRBV7-3	TRBJ2-7	.	TGTGCCAGCAGCTTAAGGACAGACAATGAGCAGTACTTC	CASSLRTDNEQYF
TRBD1	TRBV6-5	TRBJ2-5	once	TGTGCCGGCAGTTCTCGACAGGGGGCGATAAAGTTAAAAGAGACCCAGTACTTC	CAGSSRQGAIKLKETQYF
.	TRBV2	TRBJ1-1	few	TGTGCCAGCAGTGAATATGTTGAAGCTTTCTTT	CASSEYVEAFF
.	TRBV12-3/TRBV12-4	TRBJ2-7	.	TGTGCCAGCAGTTTTGAGACGGAATCCTCCTACGAGCAGTACTTC	CASSFETESSYEQYF
TRBD2	TRBV3-1	TRBJ2-1	many	TGTGCCAGCAGCCAAGATCAGGGGACTAGCGATTACAATGAGCAGTTCTTC	CASSQDQGTSDYNEQFF
TRBD1	TRBV7-9	TRBJ2-5	.	TGTGCCAGCAGCTTCACCCGGACAGGGGGAGGCGAGACCCAGTACTTC	CASSFTRTGGGETQYF
.	TRBV4-3	TRBJ2-7	.	TGCGCCAGCAGCGCAGCCCCCGCAGGTGAGGGGGAGCAGTACTTC	CASSAAPAGEGEQYF
TRBD2	TRBV11-1	TRBJ2-3	many	TGTGCCAGCAGTGCTATAGCGGGAGGGCCGGCAGATACGCAGTATTTT	CASSAIAGGPADTQYF
.	TRBV12-3/TRBV12-4	TRBJ2-5	many	TGTGCCAGCAGTTTAGTAAGAGAGACCCAGTACTTC	CASSLVRETQYF
TRBD1	TRBV6-6	TRBJ1-1	few	TGTGCCAGCAGACGCATACAGGGGTCCACTGAAGCTTTCTTT	CASRRIQGSTEAFF
TRBD2	TRBV29-1	TRBJ2-7	.	TGCAGCGTGGGACTAGCGGGAGGGGCTGAGCAGTACTTC	CSVGLAGGAEQYF
TRBD1	TRBV2	TRBJ2-3	once	TGTGCCAGCAGTCCTTACCGGGACAGGTTCACAGATACGCAGTATTTT	CASSPYRDRFTDTQYF
.	TRBV7-2	TRBJ2-5	.	TGTGCCAGCAGCTTAGTGGGTAGCCTCATCGCCCAGTACTTC	CASSLVGSLIAQYF
TRBD2	TRBV12-3/TRBV12-4	TRBJ2-1	few	TGTGCCAGCAGTTTAAGGCTAGCGGGGACGTTCTTC	CASSLRLAGTFF
TRBD2	TRBV4-1	TRBJ2-7	.	TGCGCCAGCAGCCAAGTACTAGCGGGACTCTCCTACGAGCAGTACTTC	CASSQVLAGLSYEQYF
.	TRBV12-3/TRBV12-4	TRBJ2-1	.	TGTGCCAGCAGTTTAGCTAACGGCTCGGGGAACAGGGCGAGCTCCTACGAGCAGTTCTTC	CASSLANGSGNRASSYEQFF
.	TRBV20-1	TRBJ2-1	.	TGCAGTGCTAGGGGGGTTATGGGGTGGGGGTCCAATGAGCAGTTCTTC	CSARGVMGWGSNEQFF
.	TRBV15	TRBJ2-5	.	TGTGCCACCAGCAGAGATCAGGGCCAAGAGACCCAGTACTTC	CATSRDQGQETQYF
.	TRBV7-9	TRBJ1-1	.	TGCGCCAGCAGCCAAGATTCTGGGGGGAACACTGAAGCTTTCTTT	CASSQDSGGNTEAFF
TRBD1	TRBV7-2	TRBJ2-5	.	TGTGCCAGCAGACCTCGGGACAGAGAAGAGACCCAGTACTTC	CASRPRDREETQYF
.	TRBV29-1	TRBJ1-2	.	TGCAGCGTTGAAAAGGGACCTAACTATGGCTACACCTTC	CSVEKGPNYGYTF
TRBD2	TRBV7-2	TRBJ2-4	many	TGTGCCAGCAGCTTGGGAGGGAGGGACATTCAGTACTTC	CASSLGGRDIQYF
.	TRBV20-1	TRBJ2-5	.	TGCAGTGCTAGAGGAGTGGTTTACCAAGAGACCCAGTACTTC	CSARGVVYQETQYF
TRBD2	TRBV10-3	TRBJ2-1	.	TGTGCCATCAGTGAGTCGATCGCCCAGCGGGGCCCCAATGAGCAGTTCTTC	CAISESIAQRGPNEQFF
.	TRBV27	TRBJ2-7	few	TGTGCCAGCAGTTTAACCCAGGGCTCCTACGAGCAGTACTTC	CASSLTQGSYEQYF
TRBD2	TRBV7-9	TRBJ2-3	few	TGTGCCAGCAGCCCCCGACGGCGGGAGGGGGATACGCAGTATTTT	CASSPRRREGDTQYF
.	TRBV9	TRBJ1-3	.	TGTGCCAGCAGCGTAGAACCAGATGGAAACACCATATATTTT	CASSVEPDGNTIYF
.	TRBV11-2	TRBJ2-1	once	TGTGCCAGCAGCTTAGGCCCCAAGAGCTCCTACAATGAGCAGTTCTTC	CASSLGPKSSYNEQFF
TRBD2	TRBV5-4	TRBJ2-5	few	TGTGCCAGCAGCCAGAAGGCGGGAGCCATAAAACTCCAAGAGACCCAGTACTTC	CASSQKAGAIKLQETQYF
.	TRBV13	TRBJ2-7	.	TGTGCCAGCAGCGCCGTAAGGCGGCGCGAGCAGTACTTC	CASSAVRRREQYF
TRBD2	TRBV7-2	TRBJ2-5	few	TGTGCCAGCAGCTTAGGGGGCAGCGGGGGCCAAGAGACCCAGTACTTC	CASSLGGSGGQETQYF
TRBD2	TRBV4-3	TRBJ2-1	.	TGCGCCAGCAGCCAAGATGGAGCGGGAGGTGTAAATGAGCAGTTCTTC	CASSQDGAGGVNEQFF
.	TRBV7-2	TRBJ2-1	.	TGTGCCAGCAGCTCATTTGGGGGCGAGCAGTTCTTC	CASSSFGGEQFF
TRBD2	TRBV9	TRBJ2-3	.	TGTGCCAGCAGCTCAAGCGGGAGTAGGACAGATACGCAGTATTTT	CASSSSGSRTDTQYF
TRBD2	TRBV20-1	TRBJ2-2	.	TGCAGTGCTAGAGCCAGCGGGGGGGTCGCGAACACCGGGGAGCTGTTTTTT	CSARASGGVANTGELFF
TRBD2	TRBV5-1	TRBJ2-7	.	TGCGCCAGCAGCTTGGATTTGCCACTAGCGATTTACTACGAGCAGTACTTC	CASSLDLPLAIYYEQYF
.	TRBV3-1	TRBJ2-7	.	TGTGCCAGCAGCTTCCAGATATCCAACGAGCAGTACTTC	CASSFQISNEQYF
TRBD2	TRBV7-2	TRBJ2-5	.	TGTGCCAGCAGCTTAGGGACTAGAAATGAGCAGTACTTC	CASSLGTRNEQYF